This TCR beta chain was obtained from a study of blood T cell repertoires in COVID-19. The Seattle patients joined while their infection was active and were tracked longitudinally afterward. Germline lookup yields CDR1 LNHNV and CDR2 YYDKDF (reference sequence). V shed 4 bases and J shed 7 bases, with 11 bases lying between them. This CDR3 comprises 12 residues. This table comes from immunoSEQ multiplex PCR, and its TCRdb copy is limited to in-frame clones, with some not included. The sample comprises over 85,000 clones, about nine tenths of which are singletons, and more than 5% rests with the top ten.

J is TRBJ2-7 and V is TRBV15; a weak D match, TRBD1 (6 bases). The TCR sequence derives from a woman aged 45-59 years with COVID-19, enrolled during active disease. Source material: peripheral blood. The CDR3 DNA sequence: TGTGCCACCAGCATAAATAGGGGGGAGCAGTACTTC. Protein: CATSINRGEQYF.